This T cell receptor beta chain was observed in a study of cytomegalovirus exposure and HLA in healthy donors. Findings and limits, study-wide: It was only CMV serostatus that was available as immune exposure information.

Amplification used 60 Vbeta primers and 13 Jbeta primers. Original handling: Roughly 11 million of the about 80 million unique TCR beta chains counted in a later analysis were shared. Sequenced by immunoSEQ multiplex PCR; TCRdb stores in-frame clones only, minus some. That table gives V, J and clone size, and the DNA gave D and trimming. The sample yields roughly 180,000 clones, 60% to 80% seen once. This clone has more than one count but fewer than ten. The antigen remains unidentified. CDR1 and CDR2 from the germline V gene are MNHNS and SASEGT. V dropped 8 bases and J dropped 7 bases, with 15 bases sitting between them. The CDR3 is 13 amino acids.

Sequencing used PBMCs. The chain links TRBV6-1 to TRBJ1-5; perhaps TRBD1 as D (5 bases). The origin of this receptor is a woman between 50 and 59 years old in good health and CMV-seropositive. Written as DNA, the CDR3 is TGTGCCAGCTGGCTGGGGCACCAACAGCCCCAGCATTTT. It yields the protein CASWLGHQQPQHF.